The rows below give T cell receptor beta chains drawn from one sample of a study of beta chain features in type 1 diabetes. Sequencing was performed with immunoSEQ multiplex PCR; in TCRdb, only in-frame clones are kept and a portion is missing. This sample carries more than 250,000 clones, around 21% of them seen once, and the ten largest clones take around 0.029%. Sequences were obtained from naive CD4+ T cells from blood. The receptors here all came from a woman aged 40 to 49 with type 1 diabetes. CDR3s include the opening cysteine and the closing phenylalanine or tryptophan. Fields, in order: J gene, D gene, V gene, clone size, CDR3 DNA, CDR3 protein. The D gene is left open where the match is weak. Size is stated for part of the rows, as once, few or many counts, or as a class when the clone is expanded.

j_gene: TRBJ2-7
d_gene: -
v_gene: TRBV4-1
abundance: -
CDR3nt: TGCGCCAGCAGCCAAGTATGGGGACAACAGTACGAGCAGTACTTC
CDR3aa: CASSQVWGQQYEQYF

j_gene: TRBJ2-3
d_gene: TRBD2
v_gene: TRBV25-1
abundance: -
CDR3nt: TGTGCCAGCAGTGAATGGGTCGCGGGAGGGCGCGCAGATACGCAGTATTTT
CDR3aa: CASSEWVAGGRADTQYF

j_gene: TRBJ2-1
d_gene: TRBD2
v_gene: TRBV9
abundance: few
CDR3nt: TGTGCCAGCAGCGTTACTAGCGGGCGAACCTACAATGAGCAGTTCTTC
CDR3aa: CASSVTSGRTYNEQFF

j_gene: TRBJ2-1
d_gene: -
v_gene: TRBV7-3
abundance: -
CDR3nt: TGTGCCAGCAGCTTCGCCGGGGTACATGAGCAGTTCTTC
CDR3aa: CASSFAGVHEQFF

j_gene: TRBJ1-2
d_gene: TRBD1
v_gene: TRBV18
abundance: few
CDR3nt: TGTGCCAGCTCGCTAGGTACAGGGGGCGATGGCTACACCTTC
CDR3aa: CASSLGTGGDGYTF

j_gene: TRBJ1-2
d_gene: -
v_gene: TRBV29-1
abundance: few
CDR3nt: TGCAGCGTCGTTATCTCGGGAGGGCTAGCTAACTATGGCTACACCTTC
CDR3aa: CSVVISGGLANYGYTF

j_gene: TRBJ2-1
d_gene: -
v_gene: TRBV7-2
abundance: few
CDR3nt: TGTGCCAGCAGCTCCTTTGGGAGGGGGGTTAACAATGAGCAGTTCTTC
CDR3aa: CASSSFGRGVNNEQFF

j_gene: TRBJ1-5
d_gene: -
v_gene: TRBV27
abundance: -
CDR3nt: TGTGCCAGCAGTCGCGGACGGACAGATCAGCCCCAGCATTTT
CDR3aa: CASSRGRTDQPQHF

j_gene: TRBJ2-1
d_gene: -
v_gene: TRBV5-1
abundance: few
CDR3nt: TGCGCCAGCAGCGTCCGGGCTGGGGAGAATGAGCAGTTCTTC
CDR3aa: CASSVRAGENEQFF

j_gene: TRBJ2-2
d_gene: -
v_gene: TRBV25-1
abundance: few
CDR3nt: TGTGCCAGCAGTCCACCGGGACTTTTTACCGGGGAGCTGTTTTTT
CDR3aa: CASSPPGLFTGELFF

j_gene: TRBJ1-4
d_gene: TRBD1
v_gene: TRBV7-9
abundance: -
CDR3nt: TGTGCCAGCAGGCCTCCGGGACAGTTTAATGAAAAACTGTTTTTT
CDR3aa: CASRPPGQFNEKLFF

j_gene: TRBJ1-4
d_gene: -
v_gene: TRBV4-3
abundance: -
CDR3nt: TGCGCCAGCAGCGGCCTGGGAGGTAATGAAAAACTGTTTTTT
CDR3aa: CASSGLGGNEKLFF

j_gene: TRBJ2-7
d_gene: TRBD1
v_gene: TRBV30
abundance: few
CDR3nt: TGTGCCTGGAGTGTAAGGGGGACAGGGCCCAGGGAGCAGTACTTC
CDR3aa: CAWSVRGTGPREQYF

j_gene: TRBJ2-2
d_gene: -
v_gene: TRBV4-1
abundance: few
CDR3nt: TGCGCCAGCAGCCGGGGCAGTTACACCGGGGAGCTGTTTTTT
CDR3aa: CASSRGSYTGELFF

j_gene: TRBJ2-1
d_gene: -
v_gene: TRBV5-4
abundance: -
CDR3nt: TGTGCCAGCAGTTTAGACTACAATGAGCAGTTCTTC
CDR3aa: CASSLDYNEQFF

j_gene: TRBJ1-5
d_gene: -
v_gene: TRBV2
abundance: -
CDR3nt: TGTGCCAGCAGTGTTGGCAGGGTTAGCAATCAGCCCCAGCATTTT
CDR3aa: CASSVGRVSNQPQHF

j_gene: TRBJ2-3
d_gene: -
v_gene: TRBV5-1
abundance: few
CDR3nt: TGCGCCAGCAGCTTGAGTGGGTTTGAGGTTAGCACAGATACGCAGTATTTT
CDR3aa: CASSLSGFEVSTDTQYF

j_gene: TRBJ1-1
d_gene: -
v_gene: TRBV28
abundance: -
CDR3nt: TGTGCCAGCAGTTCCGGACAGAACACTGAAGCTTTCTTT
CDR3aa: CASSSGQNTEAFF

j_gene: TRBJ2-5
d_gene: TRBD2
v_gene: TRBV28
abundance: few
CDR3nt: TGTGCCAGCAGTCCCAGCGGGAGGGAGACCCAGTACTTC
CDR3aa: CASSPSGRETQYF

j_gene: TRBJ1-2
d_gene: -
v_gene: TRBV19
abundance: few
CDR3nt: TGTGCCAGTAGTCCGCCGCCGGGAGGAAGCCATGGCTACACCTTC
CDR3aa: CASSPPPGGSHGYTF

j_gene: TRBJ1-1
d_gene: TRBD1
v_gene: TRBV6-6
abundance: -
CDR3nt: TGTGCCAGTGAACAGGGGTTGAACACTGAAGCTTTCTTT
CDR3aa: CASEQGLNTEAFF

j_gene: TRBJ2-5
d_gene: TRBD2
v_gene: TRBV30
abundance: -
CDR3nt: TGTGCCTGGCCGAGGACTAGCGGGAGGGCCGTGGGAGAGACCCAGTACTTC
CDR3aa: CAWPRTSGRAVGETQYF

j_gene: TRBJ1-1
d_gene: TRBD1
v_gene: TRBV5-5
abundance: few
CDR3nt: TGTGCCAGCAGCCCATTAGGGACAGGGGGTAGTTTCTTT
CDR3aa: CASSPLGTGGSFF

j_gene: TRBJ1-5
d_gene: -
v_gene: TRBV28
abundance: few
CDR3nt: TGTGCCAGCAGACGGGAACAGCCCCAGCATTTT
CDR3aa: CASRREQPQHF

j_gene: TRBJ2-3
d_gene: -
v_gene: TRBV29-1
abundance: few
CDR3nt: TGCAGCGTGGGGAGTTTCGATACGCAGTATTTT
CDR3aa: CSVGSFDTQYF

j_gene: TRBJ1-2
d_gene: -
v_gene: TRBV6-5
abundance: -
CDR3nt: TGTGCCAGCAGTGACTTGACAGCTAACTATGGCTACACCTTC
CDR3aa: CASSDLTANYGYTF

j_gene: TRBJ1-2
d_gene: -
v_gene: TRBV5-1
abundance: few
CDR3nt: TGCGCCAGCAGCTTGGTCCAGGACTATGGCTACACCTTC
CDR3aa: CASSLVQDYGYTF

j_gene: TRBJ2-1
d_gene: -
v_gene: TRBV28
abundance: few
CDR3nt: TGTGCCACCTTACCTTCGACAGTCTCCTACAATGAGCAGTTCTTC
CDR3aa: CATLPSTVSYNEQFF

j_gene: TRBJ2-7
d_gene: TRBD1
v_gene: TRBV6-5
abundance: -
CDR3nt: TGTGCCAGCAGTTACCACGTTGGACAGGGCTACGAGCAGTACTTC
CDR3aa: CASSYHVGQGYEQYF

j_gene: TRBJ1-2
d_gene: -
v_gene: TRBV7-9
abundance: -
CDR3nt: TGTGCCAGCAGCTACCGGGATCCGGCGAGTGGCTACACCTTC
CDR3aa: CASSYRDPASGYTF

j_gene: TRBJ1-1
d_gene: TRBD1
v_gene: TRBV7-9
abundance: few
CDR3nt: TGTGCCAGCAGCTCGACCGGGACAGGGGGGACTGAAGCTTTCTTT
CDR3aa: CASSSTGTGGTEAFF

j_gene: TRBJ2-1
d_gene: -
v_gene: TRBV6-4
abundance: -
CDR3nt: TGTGCCAGCAGTGAGCGAGGAGGGGATGAGCAGTTCTTC
CDR3aa: CASSERGGDEQFF

j_gene: TRBJ2-5
d_gene: TRBD2
v_gene: TRBV29-1
abundance: -
CDR3nt: TGCAGCGTTGAAAGGCTAGCGGGGGGGGGAGAGACCCAGTACTTC
CDR3aa: CSVERLAGGGETQYF

j_gene: TRBJ1-2
d_gene: -
v_gene: TRBV7-9
abundance: -
CDR3nt: TGTGCCAGCAGCTTATCAGACTATGGCTACACCTTC
CDR3aa: CASSLSDYGYTF

j_gene: TRBJ2-1
d_gene: -
v_gene: TRBV28
abundance: few
CDR3nt: TGTGCCAGCAGTTTGGAACTACTTAGGAATGAGCAGTTCTTC
CDR3aa: CASSLELLRNEQFF

j_gene: TRBJ2-1
d_gene: TRBD2
v_gene: TRBV18
abundance: -
CDR3nt: TGTGCCAGCTCACCCAACCCGGCCGGACTAGCGAGTTCCTACAATGAGCAGTTCTTC
CDR3aa: CASSPNPAGLASSYNEQFF

j_gene: TRBJ1-2
d_gene: -
v_gene: TRBV5-4
abundance: -
CDR3nt: TGCGCCAGCAGCCCCGCGGACAGAAACTATGGCTACACCTTC
CDR3aa: CASSPADRNYGYTF

j_gene: TRBJ1-1
d_gene: TRBD1
v_gene: TRBV5-1
abundance: -
CDR3nt: TGCGCCAGCAGCTGGGGACGGAGTGGACAGGGATACACTGAAGCTTTCTTT
CDR3aa: CASSWGRSGQGYTEAFF

j_gene: TRBJ1-5
d_gene: -
v_gene: TRBV19
abundance: -
CDR3nt: TGTGCCAGTAGGAACAGCAGGGTATTAGGCAATCAGCCCCAGCATTTT
CDR3aa: CASRNSRVLGNQPQHF

j_gene: TRBJ1-1
d_gene: TRBD1
v_gene: TRBV5-1
abundance: few
CDR3nt: TGCGCCAGCAGCTACGGACAGGGCAACACTGAAGCTTTCTTT
CDR3aa: CASSYGQGNTEAFF

j_gene: TRBJ1-5
d_gene: -
v_gene: TRBV28
abundance: -
CDR3nt: TGTGCCAGCAGTTTGAACGGTCAGCCCCAGCATTTT
CDR3aa: CASSLNGQPQHF

j_gene: TRBJ2-7
d_gene: -
v_gene: TRBV28
abundance: -
CDR3nt: TGTGCCAGCAGTTTCGGGGCCTACGAGCAGTACTTC
CDR3aa: CASSFGAYEQYF

j_gene: TRBJ1-2
d_gene: TRBD1
v_gene: TRBV4-1
abundance: few
CDR3nt: TGCGCCAGCAGCCAAGATCAGGACAGGGCCTATTTATATGGCTACACCTTC
CDR3aa: CASSQDQDRAYLYGYTF

j_gene: TRBJ1-5
d_gene: -
v_gene: TRBV7-2
abundance: -
CDR3nt: TGTGCCAGCAGCTTTCGATCAGGTGGGAATCAGCCCCAGCATTTT
CDR3aa: CASSFRSGGNQPQHF

j_gene: TRBJ2-1
d_gene: TRBD2
v_gene: TRBV28
abundance: few
CDR3nt: TGTGCCAGCAGTTTGGCGGGAGGGGGAAATGAGCAGTTCTTC
CDR3aa: CASSLAGGGNEQFF

j_gene: TRBJ2-6
d_gene: TRBD1
v_gene: TRBV29-1
abundance: few
CDR3nt: TGCAGCGCCAGGGACAGCTCCTCTGGGGCCAACGTCCTGACTTTC
CDR3aa: CSARDSSSGANVLTF

j_gene: TRBJ2-2
d_gene: TRBD2
v_gene: TRBV7-3
abundance: few
CDR3nt: TGTGCCAGCAGCCCCCGTGTTAGCGGGGCCCCCGGGGAGCTGTTTTTT
CDR3aa: CASSPRVSGAPGELFF